This T cell receptor (beta chain) was documented in a study of T cell clonotyping in hematopoietic cell transplantation. The CDR3 length is 11 residues. From germline, CDR1 is GTSNPN and CDR2 SVGIG (reference sequence). Trimming pared 0 bases from V and 6 bases from J, leaving 5 bases between. Study findings and constraints: Broader posttransplant TCR repertoire diversity was predicted by graft donor and pretransplant recipient Inverse Simpson Index values. Pathologically expanded recipient clonotypes increased progressively from day 30 to day 180 as diversity fell. Few recipient clonotypes overlapped donors; over 95% were de novo at given depth.

Notes on this clone: Its antigen is not known.

The method was immunoSEQ multiplex PCR; TCRdb's version includes in-frame clones alone and lacks a portion of them. The data show 13,000 to 15,000 clones, 80% to 90% seen once. This clonotype was sampled from a male patient aged 45-60 years who had an allogeneic stem cell transplant from an unrelated donor, so T cells may come from the graft donor. Some clones in this sample may be carry-over from other donors' samples. The chain is built from TRBV30 and TRBJ1-1; no reliable D call. The sequencing here drew on PBMCs, taken 100 days after allogeneic stem cell transplant. In nucleotides, the CDR3 is TGTGCCTGGAGTGTACTCTCTGAAGCTTTCTTT. Translating gives CAWSVLSEAFF.